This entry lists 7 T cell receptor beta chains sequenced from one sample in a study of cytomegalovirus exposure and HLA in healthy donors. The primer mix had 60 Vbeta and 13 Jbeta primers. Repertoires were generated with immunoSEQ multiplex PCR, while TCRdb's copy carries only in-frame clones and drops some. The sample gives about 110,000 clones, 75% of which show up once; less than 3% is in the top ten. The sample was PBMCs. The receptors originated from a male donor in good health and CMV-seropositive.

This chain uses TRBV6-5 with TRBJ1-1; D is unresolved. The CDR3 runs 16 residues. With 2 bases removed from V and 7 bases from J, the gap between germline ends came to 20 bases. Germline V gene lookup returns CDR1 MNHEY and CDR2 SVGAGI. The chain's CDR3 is CASSYATSRIPLEAFF. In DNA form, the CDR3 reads TGTGCCAGCAGTTACGCCACCTCCAGAATACCCCTTGAAGCTTTCTTT.

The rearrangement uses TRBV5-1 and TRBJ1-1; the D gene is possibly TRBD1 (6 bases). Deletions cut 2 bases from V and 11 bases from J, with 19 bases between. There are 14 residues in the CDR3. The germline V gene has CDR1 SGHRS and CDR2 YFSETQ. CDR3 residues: CASSFGPAGAIAFF. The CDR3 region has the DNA TGCGCCAGCAGCTTCGGTCCTGCAGGGGCGATCGCTTTCTTT.

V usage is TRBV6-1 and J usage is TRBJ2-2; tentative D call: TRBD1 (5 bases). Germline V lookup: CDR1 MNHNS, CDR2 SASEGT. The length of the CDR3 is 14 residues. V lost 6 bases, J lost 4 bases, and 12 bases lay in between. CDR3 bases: TGTGCCAGCAGGCAGGGTGGTAGCACCGGGGAGCTGTTTTTT. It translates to CASRQGGSTGELFF.

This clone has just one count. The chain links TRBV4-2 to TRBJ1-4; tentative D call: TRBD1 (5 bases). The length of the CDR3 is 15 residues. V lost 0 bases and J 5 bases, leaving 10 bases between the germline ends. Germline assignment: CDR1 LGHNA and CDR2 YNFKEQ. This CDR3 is CASSQDSGNNEKLFF. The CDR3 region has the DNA TGTGCCAGCAGCCAAGATTCAGGGAACAATGAAAAACTGTTTTTT.

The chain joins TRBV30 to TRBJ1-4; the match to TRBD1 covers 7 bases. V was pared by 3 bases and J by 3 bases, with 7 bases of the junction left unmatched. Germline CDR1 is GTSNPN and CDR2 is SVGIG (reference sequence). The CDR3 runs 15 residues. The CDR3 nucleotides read TGTGCCTGGAGCCCCTACAGGGGACCTAATGAAAAACTGTTTTTT. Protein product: CAWSPYRGPNEKLFF. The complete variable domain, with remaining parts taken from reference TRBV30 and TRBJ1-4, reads SQTIHQWPATLVQPVGSPLSLECTVEGTSNPNLYWYRQAAGRGLQLLFYSVGIGQISSEVPQNLSASRPQDRQFILSSKKLLLSDSGFYLCAWSPYRGPNEKLFFGSGTQLSVL.

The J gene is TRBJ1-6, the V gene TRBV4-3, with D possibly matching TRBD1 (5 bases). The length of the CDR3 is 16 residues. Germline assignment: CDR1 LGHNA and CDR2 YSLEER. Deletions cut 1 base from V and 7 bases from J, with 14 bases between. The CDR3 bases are TGCGCCAGCAGCCAAGGACCGCTGGGGGGAAATTCACCCCTCCACTTT. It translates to CASSQGPLGGNSPLHF.

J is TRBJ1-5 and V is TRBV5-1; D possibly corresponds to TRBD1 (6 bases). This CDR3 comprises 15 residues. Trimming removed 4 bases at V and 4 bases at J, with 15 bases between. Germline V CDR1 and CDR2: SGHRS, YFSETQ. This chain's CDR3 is CASSPEGQGNQPQHF. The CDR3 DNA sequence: TGCGCCAGCAGCCCAGAAGGGCAGGGGAATCAGCCCCAGCATTTT.